Below, 10 T cell receptor beta chains from the same sample are listed, as sequenced in a study of circulating and synovial CD4+ cells in juvenile arthritis. Clones were read by immunoSEQ multiplex PCR, and TCRdb kept only the in-frame ones, dropping some. Of about 33,000 clones listed, nearly 95% are singletons. Material: CD4+ T cells from blood. These receptors all come from a human donor with juvenile idiopathic arthritis.

The genes are TRBV4-1 and TRBJ2-7; possibly TRBD1 for D (6 bases). This CDR3 has 20 amino acids. Germline assignment: CDR1 MGHRA and CDR2 YSYEKL. Trimming stripped 3 bases from V and 6 bases from J, with 33 bases between. The CDR3 sequence: CASSHSFRRSIQGPSSEQYF. The CDR3 bases are TGCGCCAGCAGCCATTCTTTCCGGCGATCGATACAGGGTCCTTCTTCCGAGCAGTACTTC.

The chain uses TRBV6-5 and TRBJ2-3; D perhaps matches TRBD1 (5 bases). The CDR3 has 12 residues. Germline CDR1 and CDR2: MNHEY and SVGAGI. V dropped 4 bases and J dropped 3 bases, with 5 bases sitting between them. CDR3 amino acids: CASSSGTDTQYF. The CDR3 bases are TGTGCCAGCAGTTCAGGGACAGATACGCAGTATTTT.

The V gene is TRBV5-4, the J gene TRBJ2-7; D is possibly TRBD1 (5 bases). V gave up 0 bases and J gave up 2 bases, with 9 bases separating them. There are 14 residues in the CDR3. Looked up from germline, CDR1 is SGHNT and CDR2 is YYREEE (reference sequence). CDR3 sequence: CASSLAGAAYEQYF. In DNA, the CDR3 is TGTGCCAGCAGCTTGGCTGGGGCGGCCTACGAGCAGTACTTC.

The chain combines TRBV28 with TRBJ2-7; D gene unclear. Germline lookup yields CDR1 MDHEN and CDR2 SYDVKM. The CDR3 length is 12 residues. Trimming stripped 7 bases from V and 2 bases from J, with 9 bases between. CDR3 DNA: TGTGCCAGCAACGAGAGGCCCTACGAGCAGTACTTC. It translates to CASNERPYEQYF. Full variable domain (missing parts from reference TRBV28 and TRBJ2-7): DVKVTQSSRYLVKRTGEKVFLECVQDMDHENMFWYRQDPGLGLRLIYFSYDVKMKEKGDIPEGYSVSREKKERFSLILESASTNQTSMYLCASNERPYEQYFGPGTRLTVT.

The chain carries TRBV10-3 and TRBJ2-3, with TRBD2 identical over 7 bases. V dropped 6 bases and J dropped 0; count of bases not matched to a gene: 6. This CDR3 spans 15 amino acids. Germline loops: CDR1 ENHRY, CDR2 SYGVKD. CDR3 in amino acids: CAISPSGSSTDTQYF. Here the CDR3 DNA reads TGTGCCATCAGCCCTAGCGGATCTAGCACAGATACGCAGTATTTT.

The chain carries TRBV5-6 and TRBJ2-1; 8 bases line up with TRBD1. Germline CDR1 and CDR2: SGHDT and YYEEEE. The CDR3 is made up of 15 amino acids. V lost 3 bases to trimming and J lost 2 bases; unmatched junction nucleotides: 4. The CDR3, as DNA: TGTGCCAGCAGCTCGGACAGGGCCCCCTACAATGAGCAGTTCTTC. Translated, it gives CASSSDRAPYNEQFF.

This clone was picked up a small number of times. The CDR3 reads CASTLYEQYF. The CDR3 DNA is TGTGCCAGCACACTCTACGAGCAGTACTTC. V and J are TRBV21-1 and TRBJ2-7; the table's TRBD2 call for D was not verified on the DNA. TRBV21-1 is a pseudogene. This CDR3 has 10 amino acids.

A note on this clone: One junction end disagrees with the germline gene, perhaps due to a read error. This sample also contains other DNA sequences that code for the same CDR3. The DNA of the CDR3 is TGTGCCCCCGGCGGAGGGCTTAATTCCCCCCTCCACTTT. Translating gives CAPGGGLNSPLHF. V is TRBV28 and J is TRBJ1-6; D unclear. Per germline, CDR1 MDHEN and CDR2 SYDVKM. The CDR3 consists of 13 residues. The whole variable domain, remainder taken from reference TRBV28 and TRBJ1-6, is DVKVTQSSRYLVKRTGEKVFLECVQDMDHENMFWYRQDPGLGLRLIYFSYDVKMKEKGDIPEGYSVSREKKERFSLILESASTNQTSMYLCAPGGGLNSPLHFGNGTRLTVT.

V gene TRBV18 combines with J gene TRBJ1-5; no definite D call. CDR1 is KGHSH and CDR2 is LQKENI in the germline V gene. CDR3 length: 13 residues. Trimming shortened V by 8 bases and J by 4 bases, and 12 bases separated the two germline ends. The CDR3 DNA sequence: TGTGCCAGCGGCTACAGTAATAATCAGCCCCAGCATTTT. Protein: CASGYSNNQPQHF.

The J gene is TRBJ2-2, the V gene TRBV19; the D gene is possibly TRBD2 (6 bases). This CDR3 has 15 amino acids. Between the trimmed V and J ends, which lost 4 bases and 1 base, there was a span of 10 bases. Germline lookup yields CDR1 LNHDA and CDR2 SQIVND (reference sequence). The CDR3 spells CASSTQRVNTGELFF. DNA for the CDR3: TGTGCCAGTAGTACACAGCGGGTGAACACCGGGGAGCTGTTTTTT.